Each of the 16 T cell receptor beta chains below was sequenced from the same sample in a study of cytomegalovirus exposure and HLA in healthy donors. Repertoires were generated with immunoSEQ multiplex PCR, while TCRdb's copy carries only in-frame clones and drops some. The profile shows fewer than 90,000 clones, approximately 84% of them singletons. The source material was PBMCs. Receptor source: a young woman in good health and CMV-seropositive.

This chain links TRBV2 with TRBJ2-4; 14 bases align to TRBD2. CDR1 is SNHLY, CDR2 FYNNEI, per germline. V dropped 9 bases and J dropped 5; count of bases not matched to a gene: 6. The CDR3 totals 15 residues. CDR3 residues: CASEATSGGENIQYF. CDR3 nucleotide sequence: TGTGCCAGTGAGGCGACTAGCGGGGGGGAAAACATTCAGTACTTC.

This sequence joins TRBV9 and TRBJ1-2, with a tentative D call TRBD1 (6 bases). Looked up from germline, CDR1 is SGDLS and CDR2 is YYNGEE. The CDR3 loop spans 15 amino acids. V lost 6 bases, J lost 2 bases, and 17 bases lay in between. The CDR3 protein is CASTTGQNLNYGYTF. The DNA of the CDR3 is TGTGCCAGCACTACAGGGCAAAACCTGAACTATGGCTACACCTTC.

The chain has TRBV21-1 and TRBJ1-4. TRBV21-1 is a documented pseudogene. This CDR3 region has 13 residues. Here the CDR3 DNA reads TGTGCCAGCAGCAAACATACTGATGAAAAACTGTTTTTT. As protein: CASSKHTDEKLFF.

CDR3 amino acids: CASSGGWGTDTQYF. The CDR3 coding sequence is TGTGCCAGCAGTGGCGGGTGGGGCACAGATACGCAGTATTTT. V gene TRBV6-1 combines with J gene TRBJ2-3; a weak D match, TRBD2 (5 bases). Trimming cost V 4 bases and J 1 base, with 9 bases left between them. Germline values: CDR1 MNHNS, CDR2 SASEGT. The length of the CDR3 is 14 residues.

This clone has a handful of counts. The chain links TRBV18 to TRBJ1-4; the D gene is possibly TRBD1 (5 bases). Looked up from germline, CDR1 is KGHSH and CDR2 is LQKENI. This CDR3 comprises 13 residues. V was clipped by 3 bases and J by 7 bases, with 9 bases between them. The CDR3 protein is CASSPFQGEKLFF. CDR3 nucleotide sequence: TGTGCCAGCTCACCTTTTCAGGGTGAAAAACTGTTTTTT.

The rearrangement uses TRBV7-2 and TRBJ2-1; TRBD2 matches at 7 bases. The trim removed 1 base at V and 0 bases at J, leaving 9 bases unmatched. This CDR3 is built from 18 residues. CDR1 and CDR2 (germline): SGHTA, FQGNSA. Here the CDR3 reads CASSLDFSGPSSYNEQFF. CDR3 nucleotides: TGTGCCAGCAGCTTAGATTTTAGCGGGCCTAGCTCCTACAATGAGCAGTTCTTC.

This clone was seen only a few times. This chain links TRBV11-2 with TRBJ1-6; D not resolved. This CDR3 has 13 residues. The V end was cut by 1 base, the J end by 13 bases, with 11 bases between. Germline loops: CDR1 SGHAT, CDR2 FQNNGV. The CDR3 nucleotides are TGTGCCAGCAGCTTAGTTTCTACCTTTCCCCTCCACTTT. Protein sequence: CASSLVSTFPLHF. Together with reference TRBV11-2 and TRBJ1-6, the CDR3 gives the full variable domain: EAGVAQSPRYKIIEKRQSVAFWCNPISGHATLYWYQQILGQGPKLLIQFQNNGVVDDSQLPKDRFSAERLKGVDSTLKIQPAKLEDSAVYLCASSLVSTFPLHFGNGTRLTVT.

This rearrangement joins TRBV28 to TRBJ1-6, with 7 bases lining up with TRBD1. Per germline, CDR1 MDHEN and CDR2 SYDVKM. This CDR3 is built from 14 residues. Trimming at V came to 4 bases and at J to 7 bases, leaving 4 bases not matched to a gene. Written as DNA, the CDR3 is TGTGCCAGCAGTTCTCCGACAGGGAATTCACCCCTCCACTTT. Amino acid sequence: CASSSPTGNSPLHF.

This chain connects TRBV10-2 to TRBJ2-1, with TRBD1 matching over 11 bases. The CDR3 loop spans 15 amino acids. V shed 7 bases, J shed 4 bases, and the junction held 6 bases outside the gene matches. Germline V gene lookup returns CDR1 WSHSY and CDR2 SAAADI. CDR3 sequence: CASKAGTGGYNEQFF. The CDR3 region has the DNA TGCGCCAGCAAAGCCGGGACAGGGGGTTACAATGAGCAGTTCTTC.

The rearrangement joins TRBV6-6 to TRBJ2-2; 7 nucleotides line up with TRBD2. CDR3 length equals 16 residues. After removal of 6 bases from V and 4 bases from J, the junction contained 11 bases not matched to a gene. Germline V gives CDR1 MNHNY, CDR2 SVGAGI (reference sequence). The CDR3 sequence: CASSYSGSRVTGELFF. The CDR3 DNA sequence: TGTGCCAGCAGCTATAGCGGGTCAAGGGTCACCGGGGAGCTGTTTTTT.

This rearrangement joins TRBV28 to TRBJ1-5; D is undetermined. In germline, CDR1 is MDHEN, CDR2 SYDVKM. This CDR3 comprises 17 residues. V was cut by 4 bases and J by 0 bases, with 16 bases left in between. In DNA, the CDR3 is TGTGCCAGCAGTTCTATCCTAGGCCTAAATAGCAATCAGCCCCAGCATTTT. Protein sequence: CASSSILGLNSNQPQHF.

This chain joins TRBV4-2 and TRBJ1-6, with unresolved D. The germline V gene has CDR1 LGHNA and CDR2 YNFKEQ. This CDR3 has 15 amino acids. Trimming cost V 1 base and J 6 bases, with 10 bases left between them. Here the CDR3 DNA reads TGTGCCAGCAGCCAAGCGGTTTTGAGTAATTCACCCCTCCACTTT. Protein sequence: CASSQAVLSNSPLHF.

This clone was picked up one time. CDR3 residues: CASSENSRNSPLHF. The CDR3 bases are TGTGCCAGCAGTGAAAACAGCAGAAATTCACCCCTCCACTTT. The chain employs TRBV2 and TRBJ1-6, with D unresolved. The CDR3 spans 14 residues. Germline CDR1 SNHLY, CDR2 FYNNEI. V lost 2 bases and J 7 bases, leaving 9 bases between the germline ends. The whole variable domain, filled in from reference TRBV2 and TRBJ1-6, reads EPEVTQTPSHQVTQMGQEVILRCVPISNHLYFYWYRQILGQKVEFLVSFYNNEISEKSEIFDDQFSVERPDGSNFTLKIRSTKLEDSAMYFCASSENSRNSPLHFGNGTRLTVT.

In its sample, this clone was seen a few times. V usage is TRBV5-6 and J usage is TRBJ1-2, with D uncertain. Germline V gene data show CDR1 as SGHDT and CDR2 as YYEEEE. Trimming left V 3 bases short and J 7 bases short, with 13 bases between. The CDR3 is made up of 13 amino acids. Here the CDR3 reads CASSYGAGFGYTF. The CDR3 coding sequence is TGTGCCAGCAGCTACGGCGCGGGGTTTGGCTACACCTTC.

V and J are TRBV6-1 and TRBJ1-2; TRBD1 aligns across 8 bases. CDR1 is MNHNS, CDR2 SASEGT, per germline. There are 14 residues in the CDR3. With 3 bases clipped from V and 8 bases from J, the junction kept 8 bases outside the gene matches. CDR3 bases: TGTGCCAGCAGTGATTGGCAGGGGGCTGTCGGCTACACCTTC. Amino acid sequence: CASSDWQGAVGYTF.

The rearrangement joins TRBV6-5 to TRBJ1-4; maybe TRBD1 (5 bases). Germline V lookup: CDR1 MNHEY, CDR2 SVGAGI. This CDR3 has 14 residues. The V end lost 5 bases, the J end lost 6 bases, and 13 bases lay between the germline ends. Here the CDR3 DNA reads TGTGCCAGCAGTATAGCAGGGAGGCATGAAAAACTGTTTTTT. Its protein is CASSIAGRHEKLFF.